Below are 3 T cell receptor beta chains sequenced from a single sample in a study of T cell responses to AZD1222 COVID-19 vaccine. Profiled with immunoSEQ multiplex PCR; TCRdb holds only in-frame clones, not every one. The table records fewer than 55,000 clones, 90% of them present only once. Specimen: peripheral blood, collected 28 days after the second AZD1222 dose. The receptors shown here come from an adult who received the AZD1222 COVID-19 vaccine.

The V gene is TRBV3-1 (or the pseudogene TRBV3-2), the J gene TRBJ1-1; D might be TRBD1 (5 bases). The V and J ends lost 0 bases and 4 bases respectively, with 9 bases between them. Germline loops: CDR1 LGHDT, CDR2 YNNKEL (reference sequence). The CDR3 contains 14 residues. The CDR3 loop is CASSQDRRVTEAFF. CDR3 DNA sequence: TGTGCCAGCAGCCAAGATCGCAGGGTCACTGAAGCTTTCTTT.

The sample holds a few counts of this clone. V usage is TRBV19 and J usage is TRBJ2-7; TRBD1 aligns across 10 bases. Germline CDR1 is LNHDA and CDR2 is SQIVND (reference sequence). This CDR3 is 15 amino acids long. V shed 5 bases, J shed 0 bases, and the junction held 4 bases outside the gene matches. CDR3 DNA: TGTGCCAGTAGTTGGAGGACAGGGGGCTCCTACGAGCAGTACTTC. This sequence encodes CASSWRTGGSYEQYF.

This clone was found once. This chain joins TRBV15 and TRBJ1-3; no firm D call. V dropped 0 bases and J dropped 3 bases, with 6 bases sitting between them. The CDR3 contains 14 residues. Germline V gene sequence: CDR1 LNHNV, CDR2 YYDKDF (reference sequence). CDR3 sequence (DNA): TGTGCCACCAGCAGAGATGGATTTGGAAACACCATATATTTT. Encoded protein: CATSRDGFGNTIYF.